This T cell receptor (beta chain) is from a study of T cells in Graves' hyperthyroidism and ophthalmopathy. The sample holds many counts of this clonotype. The CDR3 regions of TCR beta were amplified from RNA transcripts. In the first-round RT-PCR of the TCR CDR3, the HTBI primer set was used. MiXCR was run by TCRdb on the multiplex PCR reads, yielding one entry per CDR3 protein. The table includes around 690,000 distinct CDR3 sequences, 15% to 20% detected once. The material sequenced was blood. The TCR was taken from a man aged 50 to 60 with Graves' hyperthyroidism.

The CDR3 here is CASRQQGSYEQYF. CDR3 DNA: TGTGCCAGCAGACAACAGGGGTCGTACGAGCAGTACTTC. The chain combines TRBV7-2 with TRBJ2-7; 7 nucleotides line up with TRBD1. The ends lost 6 bases at V and 4 bases at J; junction bases unmatched: 6. CDR3 length: 13 amino acids. Germline assignment: CDR1 SGHTA and CDR2 FQGNSA.